This TCR beta chain was identified during a study of cytomegalovirus exposure and HLA in healthy donors. PCR used 60 Vbeta primers and 13 Jbeta primers. Libraries were prepared by immunoSEQ multiplex PCR; TCRdb keeps only in-frame clonotypes and omits some of them. This table holds about 94,000 clones, approximately 79% found once. This CDR3 contains 16 residues. Trimming removed 4 bases from V and 7 bases from J; junction bases left unmatched: 11. CDR1 is SGHAT and CDR2 is FQNNGV in the germline V gene. This chain uses TRBV11-2 with TRBJ2-3, with 10 bases matching TRBD2. Sequencing was done on a sample of PBMCs. This TCR derives from a woman in her thirties or forties in good health and CMV-seronegative. The CDR3 nucleotides read TGTGCCAGCAGCTCCGGGACTAGCGTCCCTTTGTATACGCAGTATTTT. Translated, it gives CASSSGTSVPLYTQYF. The full variable domain, in which reference TRBV11-2 and TRBJ2-3 provide the parts outside the CDR3, is EAGVAQSPRYKIIEKRQSVAFWCNPISGHATLYWYQQILGQGPKLLIQFQNNGVVDDSQLPKDRFSAERLKGVDSTLKIQPAKLEDSAVYLCASSSGTSVPLYTQYFGPGTRLTVL.